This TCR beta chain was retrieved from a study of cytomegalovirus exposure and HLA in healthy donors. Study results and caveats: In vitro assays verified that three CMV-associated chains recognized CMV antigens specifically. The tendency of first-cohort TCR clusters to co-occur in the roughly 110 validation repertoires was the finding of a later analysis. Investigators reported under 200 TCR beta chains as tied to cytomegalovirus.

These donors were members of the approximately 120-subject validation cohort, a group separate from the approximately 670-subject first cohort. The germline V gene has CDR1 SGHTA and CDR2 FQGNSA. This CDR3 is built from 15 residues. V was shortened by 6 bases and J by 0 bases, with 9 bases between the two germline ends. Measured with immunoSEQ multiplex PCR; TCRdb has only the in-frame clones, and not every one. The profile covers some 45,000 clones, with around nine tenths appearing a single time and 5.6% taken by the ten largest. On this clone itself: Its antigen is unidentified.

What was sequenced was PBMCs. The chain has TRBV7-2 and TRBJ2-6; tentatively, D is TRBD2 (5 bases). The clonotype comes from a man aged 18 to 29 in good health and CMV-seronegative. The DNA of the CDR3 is TGTGCCAGCAGGCCGGGAAGCTCTGGGGCCAACGTCCTGACTTTC. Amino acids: CASRPGSSGANVLTF.